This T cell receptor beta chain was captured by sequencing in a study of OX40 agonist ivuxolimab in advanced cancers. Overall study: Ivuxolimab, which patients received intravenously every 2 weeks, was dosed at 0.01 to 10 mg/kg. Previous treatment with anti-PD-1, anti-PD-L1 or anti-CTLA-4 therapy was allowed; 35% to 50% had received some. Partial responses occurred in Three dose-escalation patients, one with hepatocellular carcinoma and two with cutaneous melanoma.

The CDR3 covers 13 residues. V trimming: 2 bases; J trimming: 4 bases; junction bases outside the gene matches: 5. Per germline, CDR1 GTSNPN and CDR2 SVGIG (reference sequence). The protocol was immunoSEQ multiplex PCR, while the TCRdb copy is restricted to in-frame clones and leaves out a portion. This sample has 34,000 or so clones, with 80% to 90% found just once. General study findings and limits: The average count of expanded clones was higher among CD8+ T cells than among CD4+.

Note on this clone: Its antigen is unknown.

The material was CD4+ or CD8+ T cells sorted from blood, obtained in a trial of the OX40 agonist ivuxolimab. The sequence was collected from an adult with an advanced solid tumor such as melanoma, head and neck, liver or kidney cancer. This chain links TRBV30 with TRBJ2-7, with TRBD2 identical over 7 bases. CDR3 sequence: CAWSPGRPYEQYF. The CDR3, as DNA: TGTGCCTGGAGTCCCGGGAGGCCGTACGAGCAGTACTTC. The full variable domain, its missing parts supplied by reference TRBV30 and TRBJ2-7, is SQTIHQWPATLVQPVGSPLSLECTVEGTSNPNLYWYRQAAGRGLQLLFYSVGIGQISSEVPQNLSASRPQDRQFILSSKKLLLSDSGFYLCAWSPGRPYEQYFGPGTRLTVT.